This TCR beta chain was captured in a study of blood T cell repertoires in COVID-19. Using immunoSEQ multiplex PCR, the repertoire was profiled, and TCRdb retains in-frame clones only, with some absent. The data contain over 150,000 clones, 84% of them singletons. Germline assignment: CDR1 SGHTA and CDR2 FQGNSA. The CDR3 sequence is 15 residues long. With 5 bases clipped from V and 9 bases from J, the junction kept 10 bases outside the gene matches. This chain joins TRBV7-2 and TRBJ1-5, with 10 bases matching TRBD1. The TCR comes from a woman at least 80 years old with COVID-19, enrolled during active disease. Sample: peripheral blood. Here the CDR3 reads CASSVGTGEHRPQHF. Here the CDR3 DNA reads TGTGCCAGCAGCGTCGGGACAGGGGAGCACCGGCCCCAGCATTTT.